This T cell receptor beta chain was recorded in a study of molecular identifiers for immune sequencing clone quantification. Study results and limitations: Effector cells had over 98% of their molecules in clones above 20 RNA copies, while naive cells had under 1%. Investigators reportedly could detect spiked Jurkat TCR RNA from one cell among around 900,000 naive cells.

This clonotype was seen a few times. The antigen remains undetermined. MiXCR was run by TCRdb on the PCR reads, yielding one entry per CDR3 protein. Altogether 97,000 or so distinct CDR3 sequences are present, 24% being singletons, with the ten largest covering around 1%. Input for naive CD8 libraries was roughly 20,000 to 1,000,000 sorted cells; the RNA fraction used was 10%, 30% or 50%. The ends were cut back, 4 bases at V and 0 bases at J, with 30 bases in the middle. Germline values: CDR1 KGHDR, CDR2 SFDVKD. The CDR3 loop spans 22 amino acids. The J gene is TRBJ2-1, the V gene TRBV24-1, with a possible D match to TRBD2 (6 bases). Sample: naive CD8+ T cells from blood, with Jurkat cell RNA spiked in. The subset: FACS-sorted CD8+CD4-CCR7+CD45RA+ naive T cells. The clonotype comes from a human donor in good health. Some libraries in this study had Jurkat cell RNA spiked in. CDR3 amino acids: CATSEGSLRDYDRKSSYNEQFF. CDR3 coding DNA: TGTGCCACCAGTGAGGGGTCTCTGCGGGATTACGACCGAAAGAGCTCCTACAATGAGCAGTTCTTC.